The source of this TCR beta chain is a study of siplizumab effects on memory and regulatory T cells (dated by TCRdb to the late 2010s). Study-wide context: The study looked at the effect of siplizumab, an anti-CD2 antibody, on alloreactive T-cell subsets in allogeneic mixed lymphocyte reactions made from human PBMCs. Overall results and qualifications from the work: Unstimulated naive T cells appeared to be more diverse than memory T cells, and naive cells seemed to make a substantial contribution to the alloresponse. Because sequences below about 10^-5 frequency were poorly captured, only a minor fraction of alloreactive clones could be mapped to unstimulated subsets. Whether proliferating Tregs from siplizumab cultures were suppressive was not functionally confirmed. A naive or memory phenotype could not be assigned to roughly 75-97% of proliferating CD4+ or CD8+ clones. Siplizumab significantly reduced the cumulative frequency of alloreactive sequences traceable to unstimulated CD4+ memory T cells. Among mappable alloreactive CD4+ clones, the Treg-derived fraction averaged approximately 63% with siplizumab versus 25% to 30% in control reactions.

Library construction relied on the immunoSEQ multiplex PCR assay. The deep sequencing platform assayed approximately 100,000 TCR templates per sample. Genomic DNA extracted from sorted T cells was used for TCRbeta CDR3 sequencing. The source study handled its data this way. The R programming language was used for the clonal analysis of the TCRbeta CDR3 data. Unstimulated samples were compared with post-reaction CFSE-low samples to define alloreactive CD4+ and CD8+ clones. By matching sequences to the repertoires of sorted unstimulated Treg and non-Treg cells, each alloreactive CD4+ clone was assigned a regulatory or non-regulatory origin. TCRdb took over this immuneACCESS table, retaining in-frame rearrangements with V and J assigned. Such tables are incomplete; in checked studies, under half of the missing clones stem from an unresolved V gene, and the remainder is unexplained. The V and J calls and the clone size are those of that table, but D and trimming were determined from the DNA. In all, the sample holds some 65,000 clones, and 80% to 90% of those were seen once. The ten biggest clones cover over 1.5% of the sample.

Sorted unstimulated T cells and proliferating T cells recovered from mixed lymphocyte reactions were subjected to TCRbeta CDR3 sequencing. Fresh whole blood from around 11 HLA-typed healthy donors was used to isolate PBMCs. To map where alloreactive clones came from, unstimulated CD4+ regulatory T cells were FACS-sorted. In regard to this clone: Its antigen has not been determined. Base quality data are lacking; no much larger clone is found one base away.

The specimen was Tregs sorted from blood. The TCR comes from a human donor in good health.

Read as DNA, the sequence is TGTGCCAGCAACCTAGCGGGAAATGACTATGGCTACACCTTC. This yields the protein CASNLAGNDYGYTF. The rearranged segments are TRBV9 and TRBJ1-2; the D gene identity is not certain. From its cysteine to its phenylalanine, the CDR3 spans 14 amino acids. Only the CDR3 DNA is retained, 42 bases long and in frame from the first base. V lost 6 bases and J lost 3 bases; the stretch between them is 15 bases long. CDR1 and CDR2 are drawn from the germline V gene: SGDLS, YYNGEE.